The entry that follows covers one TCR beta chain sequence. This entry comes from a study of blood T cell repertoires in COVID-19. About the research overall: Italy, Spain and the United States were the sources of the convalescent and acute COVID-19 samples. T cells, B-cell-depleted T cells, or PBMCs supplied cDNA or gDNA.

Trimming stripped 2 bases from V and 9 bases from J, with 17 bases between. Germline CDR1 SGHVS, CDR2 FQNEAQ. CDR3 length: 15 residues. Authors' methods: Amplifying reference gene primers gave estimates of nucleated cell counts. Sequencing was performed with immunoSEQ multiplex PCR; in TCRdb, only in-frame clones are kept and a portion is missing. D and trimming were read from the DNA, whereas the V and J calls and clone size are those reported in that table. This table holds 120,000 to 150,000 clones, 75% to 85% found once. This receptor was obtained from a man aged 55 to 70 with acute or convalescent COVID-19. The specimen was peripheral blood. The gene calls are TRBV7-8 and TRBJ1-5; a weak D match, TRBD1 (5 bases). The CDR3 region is CASSLSLGQQRPQHF. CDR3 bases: TGTGCCAGCAGCTTATCCCTAGGACAACAAAGGCCCCAGCATTTT. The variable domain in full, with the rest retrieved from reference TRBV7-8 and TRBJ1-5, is GAGVSQSPRYKVAKRGQDVALRCDPISGHVSLFWYQQALGQGPEFLTYFQNEAQLDKSGLPSDRFFAERPEGSVSTLKIQRTQQEDSAVYLCASSLSLGQQRPQHFGDGTRLSIL.